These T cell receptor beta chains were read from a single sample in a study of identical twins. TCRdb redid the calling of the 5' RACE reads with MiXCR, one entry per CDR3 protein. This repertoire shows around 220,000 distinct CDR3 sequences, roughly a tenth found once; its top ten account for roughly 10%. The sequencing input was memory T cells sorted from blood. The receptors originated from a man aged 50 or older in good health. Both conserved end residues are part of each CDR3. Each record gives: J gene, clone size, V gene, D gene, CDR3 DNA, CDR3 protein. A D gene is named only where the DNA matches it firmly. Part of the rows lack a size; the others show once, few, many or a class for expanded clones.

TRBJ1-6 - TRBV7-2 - TGTGCCAGCAGCCCCTACAGGAGCTCCTATAATTCACCCCTCCACTTT CASSPYRSSYNSPLHF
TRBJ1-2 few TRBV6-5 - TGTGCCAGCAGCTACAGACAGACTAACTATGGCTACACCTTC CASSYRQTNYGYTF
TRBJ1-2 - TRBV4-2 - TGTGCCAGCAGCCTAACAGGGCCAATCTATGGCTACACCTTC CASSLTGPIYGYTF
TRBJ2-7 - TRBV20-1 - TGCAGTGGGGGTTTCGGGGGCTACGAGCAGTACTTC CSGGFGGYEQYF
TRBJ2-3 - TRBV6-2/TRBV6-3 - TGTGCCAGCAGCCGATGGGGAATGGCAGATACGCAGTATTTT CASSRWGMADTQYF
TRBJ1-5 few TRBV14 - TGTGCCAGCAGCCAATCTAGCAATCAGCCCCAGCATTTT CASSQSSNQPQHF
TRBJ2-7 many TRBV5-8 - TGTGCCAGCAGCCCCACGGCGGTTCTCGCTGGCTACGAGCAGTACTTC CASSPTAVLAGYEQYF
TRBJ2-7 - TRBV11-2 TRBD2 TGTGCCAGCAGCTTAGACGAACGGCGGGAGTATGACGAGCAGTACTTC CASSLDERREYDEQYF
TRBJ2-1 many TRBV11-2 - TGTGCCAGCAGCTTAGGCCCAGGGGGGCACAATGAGCAGTTCTTC CASSLGPGGHNEQFF
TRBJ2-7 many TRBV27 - TGTGCCAGCAGTTTCATCCTAGGGGACGAGCAGTACTTC CASSFILGDEQYF
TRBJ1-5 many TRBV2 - TGTGCCAGCCTCCCAGGGGAGGCGAGCAATCAGCCCCAGCATTTT CASLPGEASNQPQHF
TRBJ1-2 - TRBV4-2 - TGTGCCAGCAGCCAAGGGCCCAGGGCGGATGGCTACACCTTC CASSQGPRADGYTF
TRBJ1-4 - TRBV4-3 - TGCGCCAGCAGCCCAGAATTCAGCGGGACTAATGAAAAACTGTTTTTT CASSPEFSGTNEKLFF
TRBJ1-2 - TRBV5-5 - TGTGCCAGCAGCTGGGACGGGGCTAACTATGGCTACACCTTC CASSWDGANYGYTF
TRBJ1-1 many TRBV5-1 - TGCGCCAGCAGCGAGCAGGGGATGAACACTGAAGCTTTCTTT CASSEQGMNTEAFF